This T cell receptor beta chain was sequenced during a study of T cell clones after liver transplantation. Background on the study: A pre-transplant mixed lymphocyte reaction with TCRbeta sequencing defined graft-donor-reactive clones followed in post-transplant blood. Samples came pre-transplant, pre-randomization before withdrawal, and post-randomization after withdrawal ended.

CDR1 is SEHNR, CDR2 FQNEAQ, per germline (reference sequence). CDR3 length: 14 residues. Trimming removed 1 base at V and 4 bases at J, with 8 bases between. Sequencing used immunoSEQ multiplex PCR; TCRdb keeps in-frame clones, though not all of them. This table holds some 59,000 clones, roughly 70% found once. This chain connects TRBV7-9 to TRBJ1-5, with a tentative D call TRBD1 (5 bases). The receptor's source is a human patient who received a liver transplant. Some T cells may be provided by the graft donor. The sample consisted of CD4+ T cells from blood, taken at the 22-month timepoint. CDR3 in DNA: TGTGCCAGCAGCTTAGTAGGGGAAAATCAGCCCCAGCATTTT. This codes for CASSLVGENQPQHF.